Shown below are 9 T cell receptor beta chains from a single sample sequenced in a study of breast tumors, draining lymph nodes, adjacent tissues. TCRdb fed the multiplex PCR reads into MiXCR, producing one record per CDR3 protein. The sample records 200,000 to 300,000 distinct CDR3 sequences, over 30% being singletons. Samples came from axillary lymph nodes draining the breast cancer. The sequenced material came from axillary lymph node tissue. These receptor sequences come from a female donor with breast cancer. Some clones in this sample may be carry-over from other donors' samples.

Comments on this clonotype: The final CDR3 position lacks the conserved phenylalanine or tryptophan, pointing to a likely read error. The chain employs TRBV3-1 and TRBJ1-2; D possibly corresponds to TRBD1 (5 bases). Germline V gives CDR1 LGHDT, CDR2 YNNKEL (reference sequence). The V end lost 2 bases, the J end lost 0 bases, and 13 bases lay between the germline ends. The CDR3 is 16 amino acids. CDR3 nucleotides: TGTGCCAGCAGCCAAAATGCAGGGCCCGCTAACTATGGCTACACCCTC. It codes for CASSQNAGPANYGYTL.

Ten or more counts support this clonotype. The chain joins TRBV6-5 to TRBJ2-7; D remains unclear. V lost 0 bases and J lost 1, with 4 bases in between. Germline loops: CDR1 MNHEY, CDR2 SVGAGI. The CDR3 spans 13 residues. The CDR3 DNA sequence: TGTGCCAGCAGTTACTCGAAATCCTACGAGCAGTACTTC. Translated: CASSYSKSYEQYF.

This clonotype has a count of ten or more. The chain's CDR3 is CASTISGTGSHEQYF. In DNA form, the CDR3 reads TGTGCCAGCACTATCTCGGGGACAGGGTCCCACGAGCAGTACTTC. J is TRBJ2-7 and V is TRBV12-3 or TRBV12-4; 9 bases match TRBD1. The V gene end was trimmed by 7 bases and the J gene end by 5 bases; junction bases not matched to a gene: 12. This CDR3 is 15 amino acids long.

For this clonotype: This may be a read error, as it is one base from a much larger clone. The chain is built from TRBV2 and TRBJ2-7; no clear D gene. Trimming removed 4 bases at V and 2 bases at J, with 15 bases between. CDR3 length equals 15 residues. CDR1 and CDR2 (germline): SNHLY, FYNNEI. The CDR3 nucleotides read TGTGCCAGCAGTGCCCGTAGAGTAACTGCCTACGAGCAGTACTTC. The encoded protein is CASSARRVTAYEQYF. The variable domain in full, completed from reference TRBV2 and TRBJ2-7, reads EPEVTQTPSHQVTQMGQEVILRCVPISNHLYFYWYRQILGQKVEFLVSFYNNEISEKSEIFDDQFSVERPDGSNFTLKIRSTKLEDSAMYFCASSARRVTAYEQYFGPGTRLTVT.

J is TRBJ2-7 and V is TRBV24-1; 10 bases align to TRBD2. CDR1 is KGHDR, CDR2 SFDVKD, per germline. This CDR3 is 16 amino acids long. The CDR3, as DNA: TGTACCAGCAGTCTCTTCGCTAGCGGGAGTAACTACGAGCAGTACTTC. Amino acids: CTSSLFASGSNYEQYF.

This clonotype was recorded at least ten times. The chain has TRBV30 and TRBJ1-6; D gene ambiguous. The CDR3 loop spans 16 amino acids. Trimming removed 0 bases from V and 10 bases from J, with 19 bases in between. Germline V gene sequence: CDR1 GTSNPN, CDR2 SVGIG (reference sequence). The CDR3, as DNA: TGTGCCTGGAGTGTGATGTGGGGAAATCTCTGGTCACCCCTCCACTTT. Amino acid sequence: CAWSVMWGNLWSPLHF.

This clonotype was recorded many times. The chain is built from TRBV20-1 and TRBJ2-7; no firm D call. The germline CDR1 and CDR2 sequences are DFQATT and SNEGSKA (reference sequence). This CDR3 is built from 14 residues. Trimming removed 6 bases from V and 0 bases from J, with 15 bases in between. This CDR3 reads CSATGPFASYEQYF. In DNA form, the CDR3 reads TGCAGTGCGACCGGGCCTTTCGCCTCCTACGAGCAGTACTTC.

In DNA, the CDR3 is TGTGCCAGCAGTTCCGGACTAGCGGGAAACTATGGCTACACCTTC. It is translated as CASSSGLAGNYGYTF. The chain employs TRBV28 and TRBJ1-2; D is unclear. From germline, CDR1 is MDHEN and CDR2 SYDVKM. The V and J ends lost 4 bases and 2 bases respectively, with 14 bases between them. This CDR3 comprises 15 residues.

This clonotype was detected many times. The chain has TRBV19 and TRBJ2-1; 13 positions match TRBD2. From germline, CDR1 is LNHDA and CDR2 SQIVND (reference sequence). The junction had 8 bases not matched to a gene; V was cut back by 0 bases and J by 3 bases. CDR3 size: 19 residues. In nucleotides, the CDR3 is TGTGCCAGTAGTATAGAAGGGACTAGCGGGATCGGCAACTACAATGAGCAGTTCTTC. Translated: CASSIEGTSGIGNYNEQFF.